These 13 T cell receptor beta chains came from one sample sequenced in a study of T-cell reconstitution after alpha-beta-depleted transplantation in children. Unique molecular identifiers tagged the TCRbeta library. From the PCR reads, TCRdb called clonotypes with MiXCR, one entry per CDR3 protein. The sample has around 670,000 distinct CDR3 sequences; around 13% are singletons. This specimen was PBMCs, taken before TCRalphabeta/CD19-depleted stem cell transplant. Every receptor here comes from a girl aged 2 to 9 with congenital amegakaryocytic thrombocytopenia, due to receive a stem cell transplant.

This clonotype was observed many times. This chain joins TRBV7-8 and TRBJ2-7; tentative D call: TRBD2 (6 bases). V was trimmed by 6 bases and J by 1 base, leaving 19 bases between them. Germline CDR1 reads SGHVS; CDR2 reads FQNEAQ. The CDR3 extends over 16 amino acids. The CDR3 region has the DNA TGTGCCAGCAGACAACCCCGGGACTCTTTTTCCTACGAGCAGTACTTC. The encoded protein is CASRQPRDSFSYEQYF.

CDR3 bases: TGTGCCAGCAGTGAATGGGTGGGATCGGAATATGGCTACACCTTC. This encodes CASSEWVGSEYGYTF. The genes are TRBV25-1 and TRBJ1-2, with D unclear. Trimming removed 1 base from V and 5 bases from J, with 14 bases in between. This CDR3 comprises 15 residues. Germline V lookup: CDR1 MGHDK, CDR2 SYGVNS.

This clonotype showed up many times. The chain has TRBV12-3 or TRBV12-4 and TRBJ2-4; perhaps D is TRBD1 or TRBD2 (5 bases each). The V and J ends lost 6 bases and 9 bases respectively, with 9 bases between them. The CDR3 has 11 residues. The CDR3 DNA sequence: TGTGCCAGCAGCGGGGCTAGCATTCAGTACTTC. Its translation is CASSGASIQYF.

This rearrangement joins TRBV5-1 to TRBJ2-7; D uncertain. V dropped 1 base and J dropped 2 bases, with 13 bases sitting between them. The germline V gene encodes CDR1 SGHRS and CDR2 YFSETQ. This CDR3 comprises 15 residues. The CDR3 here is CASSLFPVVTYEQYF. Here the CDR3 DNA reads TGCGCCAGCAGCTTGTTCCCGGTTGTCACCTACGAGCAGTACTTC.

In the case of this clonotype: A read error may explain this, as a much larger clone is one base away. The CDR3 DNA reads as TGCAGTGCGACGCGAGAAGTCTCCTATACGCAGTATTTT. Translating it yields CSATREVSYTQYF. The chain joins TRBV20-1 to TRBJ2-3; D call uncertain. Germline V lookup: CDR1 DFQATT, CDR2 SNEGSKA (reference sequence). V lost 6 bases, J lost 7 bases, and 17 bases lay in between. The length of the CDR3 is 13 residues.

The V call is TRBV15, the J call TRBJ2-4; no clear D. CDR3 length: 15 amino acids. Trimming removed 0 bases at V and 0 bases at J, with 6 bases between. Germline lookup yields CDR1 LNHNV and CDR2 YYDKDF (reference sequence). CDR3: CATSREFLAKNIQYF. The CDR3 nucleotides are TGTGCCACCAGCAGAGAGTTTTTAGCCAAAAACATTCAGTACTTC.

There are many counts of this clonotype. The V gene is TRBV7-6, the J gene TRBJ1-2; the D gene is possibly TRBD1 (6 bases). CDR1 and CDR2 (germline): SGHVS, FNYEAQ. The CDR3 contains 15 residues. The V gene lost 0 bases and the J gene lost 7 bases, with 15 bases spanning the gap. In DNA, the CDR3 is TGTGCCAGCAGCTTAGCGGGGCACATAGGGGGTGGCTACACCTTC. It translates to CASSLAGHIGGGYTF.

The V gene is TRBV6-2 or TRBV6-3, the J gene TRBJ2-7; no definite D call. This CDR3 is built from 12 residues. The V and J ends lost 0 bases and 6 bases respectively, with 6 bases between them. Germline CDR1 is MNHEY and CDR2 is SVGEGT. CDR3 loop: CASSYSNSEQYF. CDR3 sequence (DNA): TGTGCCAGCAGTTACTCGAACTCCGAGCAGTACTTC.

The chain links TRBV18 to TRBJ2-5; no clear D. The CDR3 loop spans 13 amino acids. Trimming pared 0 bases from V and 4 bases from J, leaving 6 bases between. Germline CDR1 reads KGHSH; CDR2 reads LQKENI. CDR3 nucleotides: TGTGCCAGCTCACCACCTAGCTTAGAGACCCAGTACTTC. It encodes CASSPPSLETQYF. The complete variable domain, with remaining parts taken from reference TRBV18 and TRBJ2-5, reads NAGVMQNPRHLVRRRGQEARLRCSPMKGHSHVYWYRQLPEEGLKFMVYLQKENIIDESGMPKERFSAEFPKEGPSILRIQQVVRGDSAAYFCASSPPSLETQYFGPGTRLLVL.

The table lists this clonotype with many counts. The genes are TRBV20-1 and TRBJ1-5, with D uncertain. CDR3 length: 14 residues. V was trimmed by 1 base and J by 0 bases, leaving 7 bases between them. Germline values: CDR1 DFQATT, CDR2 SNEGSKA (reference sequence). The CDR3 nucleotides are TGCAGTGCTAGAGCGGGGTATAGCAATCAGCCCCAGCATTTT. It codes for CSARAGYSNQPQHF.

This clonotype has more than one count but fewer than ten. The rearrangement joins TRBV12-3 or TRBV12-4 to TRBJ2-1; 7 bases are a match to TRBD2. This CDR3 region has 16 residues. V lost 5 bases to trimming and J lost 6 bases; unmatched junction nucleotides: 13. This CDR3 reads CASSPSVSGVGNEQFF. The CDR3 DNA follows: TGTGCCAGCAGTCCCTCGGTGAGCGGGGTGGGCAATGAGCAGTTCTTC.

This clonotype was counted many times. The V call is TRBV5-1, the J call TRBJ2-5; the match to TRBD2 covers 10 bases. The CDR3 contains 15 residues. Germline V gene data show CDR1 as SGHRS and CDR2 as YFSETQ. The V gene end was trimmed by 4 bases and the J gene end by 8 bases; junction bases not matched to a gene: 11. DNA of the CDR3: TGCGCCAGCAGCACGGGGACTAGCGCCTTTGGCACCCAGTACTTC. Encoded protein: CASSTGTSAFGTQYF.

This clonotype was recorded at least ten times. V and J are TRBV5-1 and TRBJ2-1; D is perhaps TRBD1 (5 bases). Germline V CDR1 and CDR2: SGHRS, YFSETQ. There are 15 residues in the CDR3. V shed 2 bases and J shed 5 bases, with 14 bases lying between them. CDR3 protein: CASSFRGDPNNEQFF. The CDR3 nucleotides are TGCGCCAGCAGCTTTAGGGGCGACCCAAACAATGAGCAGTTCTTC.